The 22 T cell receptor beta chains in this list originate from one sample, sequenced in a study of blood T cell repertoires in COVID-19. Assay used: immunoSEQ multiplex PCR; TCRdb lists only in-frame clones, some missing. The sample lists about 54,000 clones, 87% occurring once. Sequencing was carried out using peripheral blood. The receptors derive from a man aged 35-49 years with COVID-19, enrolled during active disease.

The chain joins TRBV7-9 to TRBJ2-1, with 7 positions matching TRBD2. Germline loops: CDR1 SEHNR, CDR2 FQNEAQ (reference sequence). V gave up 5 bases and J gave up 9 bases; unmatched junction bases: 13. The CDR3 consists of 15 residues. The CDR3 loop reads CASSLLGRELGEQFF. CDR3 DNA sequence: TGTGCCAGCAGCCTCCTAGGGCGGGAGTTGGGTGAGCAGTTCTTC.

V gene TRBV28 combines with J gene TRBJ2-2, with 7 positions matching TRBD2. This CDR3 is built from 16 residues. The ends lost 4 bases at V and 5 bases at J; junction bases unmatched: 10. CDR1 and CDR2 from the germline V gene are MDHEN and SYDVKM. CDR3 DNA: TGTGCCAGCAGTTCTCCCGGGGGGAGGAATACCGGGGAGCTGTTTTTT. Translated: CASSSPGGRNTGELFF.

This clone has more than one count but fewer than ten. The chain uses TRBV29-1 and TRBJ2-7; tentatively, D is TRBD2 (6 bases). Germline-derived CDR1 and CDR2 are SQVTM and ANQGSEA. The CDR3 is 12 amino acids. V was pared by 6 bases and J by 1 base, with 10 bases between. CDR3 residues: CSVTGTSYEQYF. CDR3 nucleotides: TGCAGCGTGACCGGGACTTCCTACGAGCAGTACTTC.

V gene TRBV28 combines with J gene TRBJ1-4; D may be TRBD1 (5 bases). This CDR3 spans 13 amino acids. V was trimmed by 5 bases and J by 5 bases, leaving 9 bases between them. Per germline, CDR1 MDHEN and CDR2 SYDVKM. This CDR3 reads CASSVTENEKLFF. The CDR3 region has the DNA TGTGCCAGCAGTGTGACAGAAAATGAAAAACTGTTTTTT.

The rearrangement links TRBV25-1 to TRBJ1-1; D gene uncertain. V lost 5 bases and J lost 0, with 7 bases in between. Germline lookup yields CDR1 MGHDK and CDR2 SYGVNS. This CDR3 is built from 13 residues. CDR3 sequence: CASSTGVNTEAFF. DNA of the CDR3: TGTGCCAGCAGTACGGGTGTGAACACTGAAGCTTTCTTT.

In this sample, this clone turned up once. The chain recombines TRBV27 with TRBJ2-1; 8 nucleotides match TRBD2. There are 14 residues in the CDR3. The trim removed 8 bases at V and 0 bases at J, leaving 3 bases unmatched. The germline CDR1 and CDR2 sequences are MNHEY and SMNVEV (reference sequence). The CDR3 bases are TGTGCCAGCGCCCGGGGGGGCTCCTACAATGAGCAGTTCTTC. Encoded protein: CASARGGSYNEQFF.

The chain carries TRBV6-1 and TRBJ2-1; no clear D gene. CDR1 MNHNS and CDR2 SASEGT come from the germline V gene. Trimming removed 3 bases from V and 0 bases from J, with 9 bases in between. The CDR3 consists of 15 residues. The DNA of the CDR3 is TGTGCCAGCAGTGAGATGCAGGTCTCCTACAATGAGCAGTTCTTC. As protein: CASSEMQVSYNEQFF.

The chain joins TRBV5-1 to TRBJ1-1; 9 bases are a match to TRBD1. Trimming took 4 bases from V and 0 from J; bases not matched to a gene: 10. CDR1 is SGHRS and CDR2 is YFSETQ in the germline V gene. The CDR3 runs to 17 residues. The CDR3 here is CASSQGQGPPMNTEAFF. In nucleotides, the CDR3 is TGCGCCAGCAGCCAAGGACAGGGGCCACCTATGAACACTGAAGCTTTCTTT.

Here the CDR3 DNA reads TGCGCCAGCACCCCCGATATTAGCTCCTACAATGAGCAGTTCTTC. The encoded protein is CASTPDISSYNEQFF. The V and J genes are TRBV10-2 and TRBJ2-1, with D hard to call. V was cut by 7 bases and J by 0 bases, with 13 bases left in between. This CDR3 has 15 residues. Germline assignment: CDR1 WSHSY and CDR2 SAAADI.

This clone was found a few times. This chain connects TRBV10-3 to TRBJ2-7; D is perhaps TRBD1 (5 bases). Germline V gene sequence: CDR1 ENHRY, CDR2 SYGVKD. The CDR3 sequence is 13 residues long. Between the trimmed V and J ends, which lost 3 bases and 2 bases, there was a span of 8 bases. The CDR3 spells CAISEGETYEQYF. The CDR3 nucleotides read TGTGCCATCAGTGAAGGGGAAACCTACGAGCAGTACTTC.

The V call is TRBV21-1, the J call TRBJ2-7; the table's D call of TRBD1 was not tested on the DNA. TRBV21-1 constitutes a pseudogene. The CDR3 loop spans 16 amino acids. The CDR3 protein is CASSPQGGRGPMSKYF. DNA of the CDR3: TGTGCCAGCAGCCCCCAGGGCGGCAGGGGCCCCATGTCAAAGTACTTC.

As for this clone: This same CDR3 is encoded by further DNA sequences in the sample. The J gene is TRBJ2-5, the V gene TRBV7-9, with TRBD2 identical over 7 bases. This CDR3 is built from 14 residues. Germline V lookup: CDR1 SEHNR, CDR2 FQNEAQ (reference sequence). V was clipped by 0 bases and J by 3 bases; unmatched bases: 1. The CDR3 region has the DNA TGTGCCAGCAGCTTAGCGGGAGGGGAAGAGACCCAGTACTTC. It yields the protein CASSLAGGEETQYF.

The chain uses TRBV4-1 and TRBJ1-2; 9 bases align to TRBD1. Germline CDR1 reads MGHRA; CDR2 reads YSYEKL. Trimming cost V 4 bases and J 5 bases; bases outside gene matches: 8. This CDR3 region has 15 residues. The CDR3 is CASSPGTGLLYGYTF. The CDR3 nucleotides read TGCGCCAGCAGCCCAGGGACAGGGCTTCTATATGGCTACACCTTC.

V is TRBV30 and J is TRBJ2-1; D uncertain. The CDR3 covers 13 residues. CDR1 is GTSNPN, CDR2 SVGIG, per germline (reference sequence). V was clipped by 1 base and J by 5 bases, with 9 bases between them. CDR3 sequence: CAWSAVLHNEQFF. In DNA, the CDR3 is TGTGCCTGGAGTGCGGTTCTACACAATGAGCAGTTCTTC.

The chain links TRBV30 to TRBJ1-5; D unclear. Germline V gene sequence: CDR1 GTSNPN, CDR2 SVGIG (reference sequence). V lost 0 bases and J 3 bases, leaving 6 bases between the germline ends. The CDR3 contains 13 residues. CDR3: CAWSVLHNQPQHF. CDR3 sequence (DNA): TGTGCCTGGAGTGTACTCCACAATCAGCCCCAGCATTTT.

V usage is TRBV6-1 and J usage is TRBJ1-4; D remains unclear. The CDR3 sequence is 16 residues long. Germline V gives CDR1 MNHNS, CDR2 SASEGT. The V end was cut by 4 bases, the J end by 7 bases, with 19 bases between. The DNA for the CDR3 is TGTGCCAGCAGTGGACAAGGCACGGCTGTGGTTGAAAAACTGTTTTTT. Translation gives CASSGQGTAVVEKLFF.

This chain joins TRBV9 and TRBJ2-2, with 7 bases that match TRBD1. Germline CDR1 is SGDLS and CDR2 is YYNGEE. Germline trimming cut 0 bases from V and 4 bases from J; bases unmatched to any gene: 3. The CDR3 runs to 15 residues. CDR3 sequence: CASSVGGQITGELFF. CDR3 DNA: TGTGCCAGCAGCGTAGGGGGACAGATCACCGGGGAGCTGTTTTTT.

CDR3 loop: CASSLGTGSGYTF. The CDR3 DNA is TGTGCCAGCAGTTTAGGGACAGGGTCCGGCTACACCTTC. The J gene is TRBJ1-2, the V gene TRBV12-3 or TRBV12-4; 8 bases are shared with TRBD1. V gave up 1 base and J gave up 8 bases; unmatched junction bases: 3. This CDR3 is 13 amino acids long.

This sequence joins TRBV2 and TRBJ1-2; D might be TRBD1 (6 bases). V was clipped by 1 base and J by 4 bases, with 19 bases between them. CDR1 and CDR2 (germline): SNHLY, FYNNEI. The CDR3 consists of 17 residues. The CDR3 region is CASSEGDTLTLSYGYTF. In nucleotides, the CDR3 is TGTGCCAGCAGTGAAGGGGACACACTAACACTCAGCTATGGCTACACCTTC.

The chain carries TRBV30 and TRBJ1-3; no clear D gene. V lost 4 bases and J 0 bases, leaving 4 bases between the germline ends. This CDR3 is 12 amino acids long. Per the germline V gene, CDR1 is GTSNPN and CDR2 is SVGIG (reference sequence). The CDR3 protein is CAWKHSGNTIYF. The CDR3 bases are TGTGCCTGGAAACACTCTGGAAACACCATATATTTT.

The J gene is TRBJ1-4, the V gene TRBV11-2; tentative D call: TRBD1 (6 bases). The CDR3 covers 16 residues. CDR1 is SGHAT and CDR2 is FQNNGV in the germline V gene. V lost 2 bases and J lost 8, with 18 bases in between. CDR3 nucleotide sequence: TGTGCCAGCAGCTTACATCACAGGGCGAGGAACGAAAAACTGTTTTTT. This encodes CASSLHHRARNEKLFF.

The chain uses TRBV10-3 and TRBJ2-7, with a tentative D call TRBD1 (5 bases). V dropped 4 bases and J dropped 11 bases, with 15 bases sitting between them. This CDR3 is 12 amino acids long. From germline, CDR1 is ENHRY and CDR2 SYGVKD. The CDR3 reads CAISGPSTEKYF. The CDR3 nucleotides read TGTGCCATCAGTGGTCCATCGACAGAGAAGTACTTC.